These 12 T cell receptor beta chains came from one sample sequenced in a study of Graves' ophthalmopathy and Graves' hyperthyroidism. TCR beta CDR3 regions were amplified from RNA transcripts. Second-round multiplex PCR came after a first-round RT-PCR that employed HTBI primers. TCRdb passed the multiplex PCR reads through MiXCR, listing each CDR3 protein once. This table has over a million distinct CDR3 sequences, about 38% appearing once. Sequenced sample: peripheral blood or thyroid tissue (not recorded which). Receptor source: an adult man with Graves' hyperthyroidism.

V usage is TRBV7-9 and J usage is TRBJ2-2; D unresolved. Germline V lookup: CDR1 SEHNR, CDR2 FQNEAQ (reference sequence). The germline V and J ends were trimmed by 5 bases and 6 bases, with 7 bases remaining between them. The CDR3 covers 12 residues. This CDR3 reads CASSTPPGELFF. As DNA, the CDR3 is TGTGCCAGCAGCACACCCCCCGGGGAGCTGTTTTTT. Together with reference TRBV7-9 and TRBJ2-2, the CDR3 gives the full variable domain: DTGVSQNPRHKITKRGQNVTFRCDPISEHNRLYWYRQTLGQGPEFLTYFQNEAQLEKSRLLSDRFSAERPKGSFSTLEIQRTEQGDSAMYLCASSTPPGELFFGEGSRLTVL.

The rearrangement links TRBV6-2 or TRBV6-3 to TRBJ1-2, with D uncertain. Germline V gene data show CDR1 as MNHEY and CDR2 as SVGEGT. This CDR3 spans 11 amino acids. V lost 7 bases to trimming and J lost 7 bases, with 10 bases between them. The CDR3 is CASNPRGGYTF. The CDR3, as DNA: TGTGCCAGCAATCCCCGCGGTGGCTACACCTTC.

This clonotype was counted many times. V usage is TRBV7-9 and J usage is TRBJ2-5; 7 bases are a match to TRBD1. The V segment lost 3 bases and the J segment 7 bases; nucleotides outside the gene matches: 11. Germline V gene data show CDR1 as SEHNR and CDR2 as FQNEAQ (reference sequence). The CDR3 loop spans 15 amino acids. CDR3 loop: CASSFGDRETATQYF. Here the CDR3 DNA reads TGTGCCAGCAGCTTTGGGGACAGAGAAACTGCGACCCAGTACTTC.

A single count supports this clonotype. V and J are TRBV20-1 and TRBJ1-6, with D possibly being TRBD1 (5 bases). The germline V gene has CDR1 DFQATT and CDR2 SNEGSKA (reference sequence). The germline V and J ends were trimmed by 6 bases and 8 bases, with 14 bases remaining between them. The CDR3 is 13 residues long. DNA of the CDR3: TGCAGTGCATGGGGGGGTTCTGATTCACCCCTCCACTTT. It is translated as CSAWGGSDSPLHF.

This clonotype was seen ten or more times. The CDR3 spells CASRGTTQGQPQHF. Written as DNA, the CDR3 is TGTGCCAGCAGAGGAACCACGCAGGGCCAGCCCCAGCATTTT. V is TRBV6-2 or TRBV6-3 and J is TRBJ1-5, with D possibly matching TRBD1 (5 bases). The V end was cut by 6 bases, the J end by 7 bases, with 16 bases between. The germline V gene has CDR1 MNHEY and CDR2 SVGEGT. The CDR3 spans 14 residues.

This clonotype was detected once. CDR3 amino acids: CASSPRASGSTDTQYF. CDR3 in DNA: TGTGCCAGCAGCCCGAGGGCTAGCGGGAGCACAGATACGCAGTATTTT. The chain links TRBV7-9 to TRBJ2-3, with 8 bases lining up with TRBD2. In germline, CDR1 is SEHNR, CDR2 FQNEAQ (reference sequence). Trimming at V came to 5 bases and at J to 0 bases, leaving 7 bases not matched to a gene. CDR3 length equals 16 residues.

This clonotype was counted only a few times. The rearrangement joins TRBV4-3 to TRBJ1-1; D unclear. Germline V gene sequence: CDR1 LGHNA, CDR2 YSLEER. This CDR3 has 13 amino acids. V was cut by 2 bases and J by 4 bases, with 8 bases left in between. CDR3: CASSQILSTEAFF. The CDR3 region has the DNA TGCGCCAGCAGCCAAATTTTGAGCACTGAAGCTTTCTTT.

This clonotype was seen a handful of times. The rearrangement joins TRBV5-8 to TRBJ2-7; 7 bases are a match to TRBD1. The CDR3 sequence is 15 residues long. Trimming removed 3 bases from V and 0 bases from J; junction bases left unmatched: 6. Germline loops: CDR1 SGHTS, CDR2 YDEGEE. CDR3 sequence: CASSYATGSSYEQYF. CDR3 DNA: TGTGCCAGCAGCTACGCGACAGGGAGCTCCTACGAGCAGTACTTC.

The V call is TRBV20-1, the J call TRBJ2-7; D is perhaps TRBD2 (6 bases). The CDR3 is made up of 14 amino acids. Germline CDR1 reads DFQATT; CDR2 reads SNEGSKA (reference sequence). V was clipped by 5 bases and J by 3 bases, with 17 bases between them. Here the CDR3 DNA reads TGCAGTGCTGGCCGGGACTTCCTCCGCTACGAGCAGTACTTC. Translation gives CSAGRDFLRYEQYF.

The rearrangement links TRBV10-3 to TRBJ1-2; D unresolved. Germline values: CDR1 ENHRY, CDR2 SYGVKD. Deletions cut 3 bases from V and 5 bases from J, with 7 bases between. The CDR3 consists of 12 residues. The CDR3 reads CAISDKPYGYTF. CDR3 coding DNA: TGTGCCATCAGTGACAAGCCATATGGCTACACCTTC.

This clonotype has ten or more counts. The CDR3 region has the DNA TGCGCCAGCAGGGGACAGAAAAATACCTACGAGCAGTACTTC. This sequence encodes CASRGQKNTYEQYF. The chain employs TRBV5-1 and TRBJ2-7; 7 bases are shared with TRBD1. The J segment lost 2 bases and the V segment lost 5 bases, leaving 7 bases of the junction unmatched. Germline CDR1 SGHRS, CDR2 YFSETQ. This CDR3 is built from 14 residues. Filled out from reference TRBV5-1 and TRBJ2-7, the complete variable domain reads KAGVTQTPRYLIKTRGQQVTLSCSPISGHRSVSWYQQTPGQGLQFLFEYFSETQRNKGNFPGRFSGRQFSNSRSEMNVSTLELGDSALYLCASRGQKNTYEQYFGPGTRLTVT.

The V gene is TRBV9, the J gene TRBJ2-5; D may match TRBD1 or TRBD2 (5 bases each). CDR3 length equals 15 residues. Germline assignment: CDR1 SGDLS and CDR2 YYNGEE. With 0 bases removed from V and 5 bases from J, the gap between germline ends came to 14 bases. CDR3 loop: CASSVGEGAGETQYF. DNA of the CDR3: TGTGCCAGCAGCGTAGGCGAAGGGGCGGGTGAGACCCAGTACTTC.